This T cell receptor (beta chain) is from a study of PD-L1 blockade in urothelial cancer (dated by TCRdb to the late 2010s). About the investigation overall: Therapy was started in the mid-2010s for all patients, and atezolizumab 1,200 mg was administered intravenously every 3 weeks. Blood samples yielded a median of around 150,000 T cells and around 80,000 unique TCRs, with median clonality about 0.08. Durable clinical benefit was defined as progression-free survival longer than 6 months, and TCR features were also tested against progression-free and overall survival. The study, an exploratory multi-omic analysis, examined somatic, immune and clinical correlates of response to PD-L1 blockade with atezolizumab in urothelial cancer. About nine tenths of the roughly 29 patients were identified as males with urothelial cancer of bladder origin, and a prior smoking history was reported by 18 of 29 patients. Whole exome sequencing and RNA sequencing of pretreatment tumors were performed alongside TCR sequencing in the same patients. Eight or nine patients reached durable clinical benefit, while around 19 patients did not. Around 29 patients had pretreatment blood TCR-seq, some 25 had at least one posttreatment blood collection, and some 25 had tumor TCR-seq. Blood samples were analyzed 3 weeks after the start of treatment (second dose) and 6 weeks after the start of treatment. An ECOG performance status of 0 or 1 was recorded for the patients, and 0 to 3 prior chemotherapy regimens had been received by the patients. Pretreatment tumor samples, along with matched peripheral blood serially collected before and after atezolizumab treatment, were subjected to TCR sequencing. The investigation overall reported the following: Patients with durable benefit showed greater expansion of tumor-associated TCR clones in peripheral blood 3 weeks after starting treatment (n of about 21, p = 0.022). Small sample size (n ≈ 28) and many exploratory analyses mean the results are intended to be hypothesis-generating. Improved progression-free and overall survival was associated with having pretreatment peripheral blood TCR clonality below the median.

To estimate absolute template abundance from read counts, synthetic TCR analog templates were spiked into each PCR. Using the immunoSEQ assay, TCRbeta CDR3 regions were amplified from genomic DNA with bias-controlled V and J gene primers. Rearranged TCRbeta segments were sequenced at approximately 20X coverage. The authors' pipeline ran thus. Sequencing errors were corrected by clustering and CDR3s were annotated against IMGT to assign V, D and J genes. Only productive TCRbeta rearrangements were used in downstream analyses, excluding out-of-frame or stop-codon sequences. Clonality was calculated as one minus the Shannon entropy normalized by the log of the number of unique productive sequences. Fisher's exact test with Benjamini-Hochberg correction, using a cutoff of adjusted p below 0.01, was how clones that differed between time points or between blood and tumor were identified. Here the immuneACCESS table is served through TCRdb, limited to in-frame sequences with V and J called. Missing clones are a known gap in these copies; in checked studies unresolved V genes cover under half, and the rest lacks a known reason. V, J and clone size are those of that table, while D and trimming were read from the DNA. This sample has roughly 63,000 clones in its table, and roughly 79% of those were observed once. The ten largest clones represent more than 5% of the sample.

The sample's time point label, decoded: pretreatment peripheral blood. A total of approximately 27 patients with locally advanced or metastatic urothelial carcinoma, treated at Memorial Sloan Kettering on a trial protocol, made up the cohort. Peripheral blood mononuclear cells were collected pretreatment and during treatment, with between 1 and 8 total time points per patient. The Qiagen DNeasy Blood extraction kit was used to purify genomic DNA from total PBMCs and tumor samples. PBMCs were collected pretreatment and during treatment, and were isolated and stored as previously described. A word on this clone: The target of this receptor is not known. Nothing much larger sits one base from this clone, and base qualities are not available.

The TCR comes from a man in his 70s with urothelial cancer. The specimen was PBMCs, collected around atezolizumab (anti-PD-L1) treatment.

The DNA sequence is TGCGCCAGCAGTGGGGCGGGGAGCCCAGCAATCGAGCAGTACTTC. This codes for CASSGAGSPAIEQYF. The chain is encoded by TRBV10-2 joined to TRBJ2-7; the D gene is possibly TRBD2, with 6 bases matching. The V and J ends are trimmed by 4 bases and 6 bases, leaving 19 bases between them. As encoded in the germline V gene, CDR1 is WSHSY while CDR2 is SAAADI. Including the terminal cysteine and phenylalanine, the CDR3 comprises 15 residues. Of the read, only the CDR3 DNA is kept; its 45 bases are in frame from base 1.